What follows are 10 T cell receptor beta chains derived from one specimen sequenced in a study of early T cells in non-severe SARS-CoV-2 infection. A single record per CDR3 protein comes from TCRdb applying MiXCR to the 5' RACE reads. Among approximately 73,000 distinct CDR3 sequences listed, 11% were seen once. Sequences were obtained from whole blood. The source of these receptors is an adult who was a healthcare worker with PCR-confirmed SARS-CoV-2 infection or an uninfected control (not recorded which).

At least ten counts were recorded for this clonotype. The genes are TRBV7-6 and TRBJ2-1; D ambiguous. The CDR3 extends over 11 amino acids. The V and J ends lost 1 base and 7 bases respectively, with 2 bases between them. Per germline, CDR1 SGHVS and CDR2 FNYEAQ. CDR3 nucleotides: TGTGCCAGCAGCTTAGAAAATGAGCAGTTCTTC. Encoded protein: CASSLENEQFF.

This clonotype was counted ten times or more. The chain uses TRBV6-5 and TRBJ2-1, with 9 bases that match TRBD2. Trimming at V came to 8 bases and at J to 5 bases, leaving 7 bases not matched to a gene. Per the germline V gene, CDR1 is MNHEY and CDR2 is SVGAGI. The CDR3 contains 14 residues. The CDR3 is CASLERGAHNEQFF. The DNA of the CDR3 is TGTGCCAGCCTTGAGCGGGGGGCACACAATGAGCAGTTCTTC.

This clonotype turned up a few times. The gene calls are TRBV19 and TRBJ2-7, with 10 bases that match TRBD1. There are 16 residues in the CDR3. Germline trimming cut 3 bases from V and 2 bases from J; bases unmatched to any gene: 7. The germline CDR1 and CDR2 sequences are LNHDA and SQIVND (reference sequence). The CDR3 loop reads CASSMDGQGVTYEQYF. In DNA, the CDR3 is TGTGCCAGTAGTATGGACGGACAGGGGGTCACCTACGAGCAGTACTTC.

This clonotype has ten or more counts. V and J are TRBV7-2 and TRBJ2-3, with a tentative D call TRBD1 (5 bases). The V gene's germline CDR1 is SGHTA and CDR2 FQGNSA. Trimming stripped 2 bases from V and 0 bases from J, with 6 bases between. This CDR3 contains 14 residues. CDR3 in amino acids: CASSLRQSTDTQYF. CDR3 DNA: TGTGCCAGCAGCTTAAGACAGAGCACAGATACGCAGTATTTT.

At least ten counts were recorded for this clonotype. CDR3 coding DNA: TGTGCCAGCAGCGCCGGGACAGGGCTTGGGGATACGCAGTATTTT. It is translated as CASSAGTGLGDTQYF. This chain joins TRBV9 and TRBJ2-3, with 9 bases lining up with TRBD1. Unmatched junction bases numbered 8, after V lost 3 bases and J lost 6 bases. The CDR3 has 15 residues. CDR1 and CDR2 from the germline V gene are SGDLS and YYNGEE.

This rearrangement joins TRBV24-1 to TRBJ2-1, with TRBD2 as a possible D gene (5 bases). CDR1 is KGHDR and CDR2 is SFDVKD in the germline V gene. CDR3 size: 14 residues. V shed 3 bases and J shed 3 bases, with 8 bases lying between them. The CDR3 DNA reads as TGTGCCACCAGTGATCTGAGCGGCTACAATGAGCAGTTCTTC. Encoded protein: CATSDLSGYNEQFF.

This clonotype has a count of ten or more. This rearrangement joins TRBV10-2 to TRBJ2-2; D unclear. V gave up 0 bases and J gave up 8 bases, with 13 bases separating them. The CDR3 consists of 15 residues. The germline V gene encodes CDR1 WSHSY and CDR2 SAAADI. CDR3 residues: CASSESSPSSGELFF. The CDR3 DNA is TGCGCCAGCAGTGAGTCTTCCCCCAGCTCAGGGGAGCTGTTTTTT.

The rearrangement uses TRBV9 and TRBJ2-3, with 7 bases that match TRBD1. This CDR3 contains 15 residues. V trimming: 3 bases; J trimming: 8 bases; junction bases outside the gene matches: 12. CDR1 is SGDLS, CDR2 YYNGEE, per germline. The CDR3: CASSASTGDLGTQYF. The CDR3 DNA reads TGTGCCAGCAGCGCCAGTACAGGGGATCTAGGTACGCAGTATTTT.

The chain uses TRBV5-1 and TRBJ2-7, with D perhaps TRBD1 or TRBD2 (6 bases each). The V end lost 3 bases, the J end lost 4 bases, and 17 bases lay between the germline ends. Germline CDR1 SGHRS, CDR2 YFSETQ. The CDR3 runs to 15 residues. In nucleotides, the CDR3 is TGCGCCAGCAGCTCGGGAGTGGGGGCTGGATACGAGCAGTACTTC. This sequence encodes CASSSGVGAGYEQYF.

This clonotype has more than one count but fewer than ten. This could be a read error, since a much larger clone is one nucleotide away. The chain carries TRBV7-2 and TRBJ2-2; D ambiguous. V shed 10 bases and J shed 3 bases, with 15 bases lying between them. The germline gives CDR1 SGHTA, CDR2 FQGNSA. The CDR3 totals 14 residues. The CDR3 loop is CANTLRAYTGELFF. In DNA, the CDR3 is TGTGCCAACACCTTAAGGGCCTACACCGGGGAGCTGTTTTTT. Together with reference TRBV7-2 and TRBJ2-2, the CDR3 gives the full variable domain: GAGVSQSPSNKVTEKGKDVELRCDPISGHTALYWYRQSLGQGLEFLIYFQGNSAPDKSGLPSDRFSAERTGGSVSTLTIQRTQQEDSAVYLCANTLRAYTGELFFGEGSRLTVL.